These T cell receptor beta chains were read from a single sample in a study of T cell responses to AZD1222 COVID-19 vaccine. Profiling relied on immunoSEQ multiplex PCR, and the TCRdb table lists in-frame clones only, not all of them. This table has roughly 120,000 clones, about 90% appearing once. The sequenced sample was peripheral blood, obtained 28 days after the second AZD1222 dose. The receptor set was obtained from an adult who received the AZD1222 COVID-19 vaccine. CDR3s include the opening cysteine and the closing phenylalanine or tryptophan. The D gene is left open where the match is weak. Clone size is stated in some rows and not others, as once, few, many or a class when expanded.

d_call j_call clone_size v_call cdr3_nt cdr3_aa
TRBD1 TRBJ2-7 NA TRBV19 TGTGCCAGTAGTATACCCGGGACAGGTACTTACGAGCAGTACTTC CASSIPGTGTYEQYF
TRBD1 TRBJ1-2 NA TRBV28 TGTGCCAGCAGTCGATCCCGGGACAGGGGGCGAGAGGCTAACTATGGCTACACCTTC CASSRSRDRGREANYGYTF
NA TRBJ2-3 once TRBV2 TGTGCCACCCGACTAGGGGCGTATACGCAGTATTTT CATRLGAYTQYF
NA TRBJ2-2 NA TRBV28 TGTGCCAGCAGTTTACTCGGGATCAGCGCGCTCACCGGGGAGCTGTTTTTT CASSLLGISALTGELFF
TRBD1 TRBJ1-5 NA TRBV7-2 TGTGCCAGCAGCGTGGGACAGGGCTATCAGCCCCAGCATTTT CASSVGQGYQPQHF
NA TRBJ1-1 few TRBV6-1 TGTGCCAGCAGTGAAAGAGAGAACACTGAAGCTTTCTTT CASSERENTEAFF
TRBD2 TRBJ2-7 NA TRBV5-1 TGCGCCAGCAGCTTGGGACTAGCGGCCGTTCGGGCTTACGAGCAGTACTTC CASSLGLAAVRAYEQYF
NA TRBJ2-1 NA TRBV6-5 TGTGCCAGCGCCGGATTCTCCTACAATGAGCAGTTCTTC CASAGFSYNEQFF
TRBD1 TRBJ1-5 NA TRBV30 TGTGCCTGGAACTTCCGGGACAGGGACAATCAGCCCCAGCATTTT CAWNFRDRDNQPQHF
NA TRBJ1-2 NA TRBV10-1 TGCGCCAGCAGGGTACAGGGCGATTATGGCTACACCTTC CASRVQGDYGYTF
NA TRBJ2-1 NA TRBV11-2 TGTGCCAGCACTAGTTTCAATGAGCAGTTCTTC CASTSFNEQFF
TRBD1 TRBJ2-1 NA TRBV9 TGTGCCAGCAGCGCAGAGGGGGCCCTCTACAATGAGCAGTTCTTC CASSAEGALYNEQFF
TRBD2 TRBJ2-7 few TRBV2 TGTGCCAGCATCGGAGCGGGAGCGGATTTTACCAACGAGCAGTACTTC CASIGAGADFTNEQYF
NA TRBJ1-2 once TRBV28 TGTGCCCAGCGAGGTACACACGGGGGCTACACCTTC CAQRGTHGGYTF
NA TRBJ2-7 NA TRBV5-1 TGCGCCAGCAGCTCGCTGATAGAAAACGAGCAGTACTTC CASSSLIENEQYF
NA TRBJ2-3 NA TRBV10-1 TGCGCCAGCAGTGAGTCGAAAGGTACCACAGATACGCAGTATTTT CASSESKGTTDTQYF
NA TRBJ2-7 NA TRBV18 TGTGCCAGCTCACCAGGGCTAGGCTACGAGCAGTACTTC CASSPGLGYEQYF
NA TRBJ2-5 NA TRBV5-1 TGCGCCAGCAGCTTGGTGTCAGAAGAGACCCAGTACTTC CASSLVSEETQYF
TRBD2 TRBJ2-7 NA TRBV4-1 TGCGCCAGCAGCCAAGATCGAGGCGGGAGGGCCCCTTTTTACGAGCAGTACTTC CASSQDRGGRAPFYEQYF
NA TRBJ1-1 NA TRBV9 TGTGCCAGCAGCGTCGGAACAGGGATGAACACTGAAGCTTTCTTT CASSVGTGMNTEAFF
NA TRBJ1-2 NA TRBV6-6 TGTGCCAGCAGTTACTCGATTTGGGGAGGGAATGGCTACACCTTC CASSYSIWGGNGYTF
TRBD2 TRBJ2-7 NA TRBV28 TGTGCCAGCAGTTTGGCGGGAGGTAAGGACGAGCAGTACTTC CASSLAGGKDEQYF
NA TRBJ1-5 NA TRBV6-6 TGTGCCAGCAGTTTCCCAGGCCGCAATCAGCCCCAGCATTTT CASSFPGRNQPQHF
NA TRBJ1-2 NA TRBV12-3/TRBV12-4 TGTGCCAGCAGTTCGACCAGATATGGCTACACCTTC CASSSTRYGYTF
TRBD1 TRBJ1-2 once TRBV28 TGTGCCAGCACCACCGGGACAGGGTCTGGCTACACCTTC CASTTGTGSGYTF
TRBD2 TRBJ2-3 once TRBV3-1/TRBV3-2 TGTGCCAGCAGCCAAGGGCTAGCGGGAGACTCAGATACGCAGTATTTT CASSQGLAGDSDTQYF
NA TRBJ2-2 NA TRBV7-8 TGTGCCAGCAGCTGGGAAGGACCGAACACCGGGGAGCTGTTTTTT CASSWEGPNTGELFF
TRBD1 TRBJ2-3 NA TRBV2 TGTGCCAGCAGTCGATCCCTGCTCGGGACAGGGCACACAGATACGCAGTATTTT CASSRSLLGTGHTDTQYF
TRBD1 TRBJ2-7 NA TRBV27 TGTGCCAGCAGTTTCAACCGGGACAGGGATTACGAGCAGTACTTC CASSFNRDRDYEQYF
TRBD1 TRBJ1-5 NA TRBV10-3 TGTGCCATCAGTGAGCGACAGGGCAGGGGCAATCAGCCCCAGCATTTT CAISERQGRGNQPQHF
NA TRBJ2-7 NA TRBV5-1 TGCGCCAGCAGGAGGGAGGACGAGCAGTACTTC CASRREDEQYF
NA TRBJ2-5 NA TRBV10-3 TGTGCCATCAGTGAGTCAGAGACCCAGTACTTC CAISESETQYF
NA TRBJ1-1 NA TRBV7-9 TGTGCCAGCAGAGAGAAAGCAGGGTCGCACACTGAAGCTTTCTTT CASREKAGSHTEAFF
NA TRBJ2-7 NA TRBV12-3/TRBV12-4 TGTGCCAGCAGTTTGAAAGGGAGTTACGAGCAGTACTTC CASSLKGSYEQYF
NA TRBJ1-6 NA TRBV25-1 TGTGCCACCAGACGGATTCATAATTCACCCCTCCACTTT CATRRIHNSPLHF
TRBD1 TRBJ1-4 NA TRBV15 TGTGCCACCAGGGACCGACAGGGAGGAACTAATGAAAAACTGTTTTTT CATRDRQGGTNEKLFF
NA TRBJ1-5 once TRBV19 TGTGCCAGTAGTATGGGGGGTCAGCCCCAGCATTTT CASSMGGQPQHF
TRBD1 TRBJ2-7 NA TRBV5-1 TGCGCCAGCAGCAGGGCGGGACAGGGATACGAGCAGTACTTC CASSRAGQGYEQYF
TRBD1 TRBJ1-1 NA TRBV3-1/TRBV3-2 TGTGCCAGCAGCATACCGGGACAGGGGGCTGATGAAGCTTTCTTT CASSIPGQGADEAFF
NA TRBJ2-7 NA TRBV6-2/TRBV6-3 TGTGCCAGCAGTTACAGGGAGCAGTACTTC CASSYREQYF
NA TRBJ2-1 NA TRBV7-2 TGTGCCAGCAGCTTAGGCGGGTACTCCTACAATGAGCAGTTCTTC CASSLGGYSYNEQFF